The clone carrying this TCR beta chain was recorded many times. This sample's RNA came from whole unsorted tissue. More than 3 cm separated this lung sample from the edge of the tumor. With V trimmed by 0 bases and J by 2 bases, 5 bases remained unmatched. The CDR3 length is 16 residues. The germline gives CDR1 MGHRA, CDR2 YSYEKL. The sample originates from a study of tumor and adjacent non-tumor tissue in lung cancer. The library came from three nested PCR rounds adapted from ARM-PCR protocols. TCRdb called the multiplex PCR reads again in MiXCR, with one record for every CDR3 protein. The data contain about 110,000 distinct CDR3 sequences, 60% to 70% of them singletons.

The chain is built from TRBV4-1 and TRBJ2-7; 9 bases agree with TRBD1. The material sequenced was distant non-tumor lung tissue. The receptor's source is a man aged 60 to 75 with non-small cell lung cancer. CDR3 region: CASSQDWGTGTYEQYF. The CDR3, as DNA: TGCGCCAGCAGCCAAGATTGGGGGACAGGGACCTACGAGCAGTACTTC.